The sequence of this T cell receptor (beta chain) was determined in a study of T cell repertoires in cytomegalovirus infection. Overall study context: Signatures in public TCR beta sequences pointed to both CMV infection and matching HLA type. Study-level results: Identification of carriers of CMV plus the relevant HLA was achieved through cumulative public TCR beta family frequency. CMV-specific HLA-C-restricted TCR beta clonotypes dominated the ex vivo response.

Looked up from germline, CDR1 is SGHTA and CDR2 is FQGNSA. The ends lost 5 bases at V and 6 bases at J; junction bases unmatched: 3. This CDR3 contains 13 residues. TCRdb used MiXCR to reprocess the reads, holding one entry per CDR3 protein. The sample contains more than 400,000 distinct CDR3 sequences, around a quarter of which appear only once. This clonotype was detected only a few times. Its target is not known. The clonotype comes from a human donor in good health (CMV status not recorded). Some clones in this sample may be carry-over from other donors' samples. The rearrangement uses TRBV7-2 and TRBJ1-2; 10 nucleotides align to TRBD1. The sequenced sample was PBMCs. In DNA form, the CDR3 reads TGTGCCAGCAGCCGGGACAGGGGTAATGGCTACACCTTC. It codes for CASSRDRGNGYTF.